A selection of T cell receptor beta chains follows, all from one sample in a study of CD8+ T cells in alopecia areata. TCRdb keeps only in-frame clones here, not all; method: immunoSEQ multiplex PCR. The sample has approximately 200,000 clones; approximately 60% are singletons. The sequencing used CD4+ T cells sorted from blood, collected at week 4, from a patient treated with tofacitinib. These receptors were taken from a human donor with alopecia areata. The CDR3 runs from the conserved cysteine through the conserved F or W. A D gene is named only where the DNA matches it firmly. The size field is filled for only some rows; it gives once, few, many or a size class.

>TRBJ2-7|TRBD1|-|TRBV29-1
CSVEDRVAPYEQYF
TGCAGCGTTGAGGACAGGGTTGCACCCTACGAGCAGTACTTC
>TRBJ2-1|TRBD2|-|TRBV14
CASSQSGGSYNEQFF
TGTGCCAGCAGCCAGAGCGGGGGGTCCTACAATGAGCAGTTCTTC
>TRBJ1-4|-|-|TRBV9
CASSVEAGSGKLFF
TGTGCCAGCAGCGTCGAGGCAGGGTCCGGAAAACTGTTTTTT
>TRBJ2-1|TRBD2|once|TRBV30
CAWCVPPGGYNEQFF
TGTGCCTGGTGTGTCCCCCCGGGAGGGTACAATGAGCAGTTCTTC
>TRBJ1-3|-|-|TRBV19
CASSSAASGNTIYF
TGTGCCAGTAGCAGTGCCGCCTCTGGAAACACCATATATTTT
>TRBJ2-1|-|-|TRBV7-2
CASSQGTPEQFF
TGTGCCAGCAGCCAGGGGACTCCTGAGCAGTTCTTC
>TRBJ1-1|-|-|TRBV2
CASRGMGEAFF
TGTGCCAGCAGGGGAATGGGGGAAGCTTTCTTT
>TRBJ2-6|-|-|TRBV5-1
CASSLPGSGANVLTF
TGCGCCAGCAGCCTCCCGGGCTCTGGGGCCAACGTCCTGACTTTC
>TRBJ1-1|-|-|TRBV11-2
CASSTARGNTEAFF
TGTGCCAGCAGTACGGCCCGGGGGAACACTGAAGCTTTCTTT
>TRBJ2-1|TRBD1|-|TRBV11-2
CASSSTGSLKFF
TGTGCCAGCAGCTCGACAGGGTCCCTGAAGTTCTTC
>TRBJ1-1|-|-|TRBV10-3
CAISGTGKETEAFF
TGTGCCATCAGTGGTACAGGGAAAGAGACTGAAGCTTTCTTT
>TRBJ1-2|TRBD1|many|TRBV7-9
CASSLKGQDYGYTF
TGTGCCAGCAGCTTAAAGGGACAGGACTATGGCTACACCTTC
>TRBJ1-5|-|-|TRBV27
CASRRTGSAQPQHF
TGTGCCAGCAGGAGAACAGGGAGCGCTCAGCCCCAGCATTTT
>TRBJ2-4|-|-|TRBV6-5
CASSYSAVRGAVNF
TGTGCCAGCAGTTACTCCGCGGTCCGGGGCGCGGTGAACTTC
>TRBJ1-2|TRBD1|-|TRBV9
CASSVGRDRGHGYTF
TGTGCCAGCAGCGTAGGCCGGGACAGGGGGCATGGCTACACCTTC
>TRBJ2-5|-|-|TRBV5-1
CASSGGDSRETQYF
TGCGCCAGCAGCGGGGGGGACAGCCGAGAGACCCAGTACTTC
>TRBJ1-2|TRBD1|-|TRBV18
CASSPQGASSGYTF
TGTGCCAGCTCACCACAGGGGGCATCAAGTGGCTACACCTTC
>TRBJ1-1|TRBD1|-|TRBV18
CASSPQSGQGKFAEAFF
TGTGCCAGCTCACCCCAATCAGGACAGGGGAAGTTCGCTGAAGCTTTCTTT
>TRBJ2-1|TRBD2|-|TRBV15
CATSREGLAGFNEQFF
TGTGCCACCAGCAGAGAAGGACTAGCGGGATTTAATGAGCAGTTCTTC
>TRBJ1-2|-|-|TRBV29-1
CSVDSGYYGYTF
TGCAGCGTTGACAGTGGGTACTATGGCTACACCTTC
>TRBJ2-5|-|-|TRBV9
CASSPHGVQETQYF
TGTGCCAGCAGCCCCCATGGTGTACAAGAGACCCAGTACTTC
>TRBJ1-5|TRBD1|few|TRBV29-1
CSVGMIRGTQHF
TGCAGCGTTGGAATGATCAGGGGGACCCAGCATTTT
>TRBJ1-2|-|few|TRBV29-1
CSVTEGGYTF
TGCAGCGTGACCGAGGGAGGCTACACCTTC
>TRBJ2-7|-|-|TRBV11-2
CASSLVSGARGEQYF
TGTGCCAGCAGCTTGGTATCAGGGGCACGGGGCGAGCAGTACTTC
>TRBJ2-5|-|-|TRBV7-9
CASSRNRTRETQYF
TGTGCCAGCAGCCGGAACAGGACTCGGGAGACCCAGTACTTC
>TRBJ1-1|-|-|TRBV30
CAWSRRPSEAFF
TGTGCCTGGAGTCGGCGACCATCTGAAGCTTTCTTT
>TRBJ2-7|TRBD2|few|TRBV7-6
CASSLAGLAGPYEQYF
TGTGCCAGCAGCTTAGCCGGATTAGCGGGACCCTACGAGCAGTACTTC
>TRBJ2-4|TRBD2|few|TRBV7-9
CASSLVSGRAANIQYF
TGTGCCAGCAGCTTAGTTAGCGGGAGGGCCGCGAACATTCAGTACTTC
>TRBJ2-7|-|-|TRBV5-1
CASSLEGGTYEQYF
TGCGCCAGCAGCTTGGAAGGAGGTACCTACGAGCAGTACTTC
>TRBJ2-3|-|-|TRBV7-9
CASSFMDTQYF
TGTGCCAGCAGCTTCATGGATACGCAGTATTTT
>TRBJ2-1|-|-|TRBV7-3
CASSPDGGHYNEQFF
TGTGCCAGCAGCCCCGACGGAGGCCACTACAATGAGCAGTTCTTC
>TRBJ1-1|-|-|TRBV6-5
CASSYSIGTVKAFF
TGTGCCAGCAGTTACTCGATTGGTACAGTTAAAGCTTTCTTT
>TRBJ2-3|TRBD2|-|TRBV5-1
CASRIGAGTSTDTQYF
TGCGCCAGCAGAATCGGAGCGGGAACTAGCACAGATACGCAGTATTTT
>TRBJ1-1|-|once|TRBV14
CASSPLITTNTEAFF
TGTGCCAGCAGCCCTCTGATTACCACAAACACTGAAGCTTTCTTT
>TRBJ2-5|TRBD2|-|TRBV6-5
CASSGTSTLGTQYF
TGTGCCAGCAGTGGGACTAGCACCCTAGGGACCCAGTACTTC
>TRBJ1-1|TRBD1|-|TRBV6-5
CASSYTDRGQAFF
TGTGCCAGCAGTTACACGGACAGGGGGCAGGCTTTCTTT
>TRBJ2-5|TRBD1|-|TRBV25-1
CASRTGGAQYF
TGTGCCAGCAGGACAGGGGGCGCCCAGTACTTC
>TRBJ2-4|TRBD2|few|TRBV28
CASSPGTSENIQYF
TGTGCCAGCAGTCCCGGGACTAGTGAAAACATTCAGTACTTC
>TRBJ1-1|-|-|TRBV18
CASSPVGGDNTEAFF
TGTGCCAGCTCACCAGTAGGAGGGGATAACACTGAAGCTTTCTTT
>TRBJ2-2|-|few|TRBV2
CASSDQTGRTGELFF
TGTGCCAGCAGTGATCAAACAGGGAGAACCGGGGAGCTGTTTTTT
>TRBJ1-2|-|-|TRBV30
CAWSVRSGGAYGYTF
TGTGCCTGGAGTGTAAGGTCGGGGGGTGCCTATGGCTACACCTTC